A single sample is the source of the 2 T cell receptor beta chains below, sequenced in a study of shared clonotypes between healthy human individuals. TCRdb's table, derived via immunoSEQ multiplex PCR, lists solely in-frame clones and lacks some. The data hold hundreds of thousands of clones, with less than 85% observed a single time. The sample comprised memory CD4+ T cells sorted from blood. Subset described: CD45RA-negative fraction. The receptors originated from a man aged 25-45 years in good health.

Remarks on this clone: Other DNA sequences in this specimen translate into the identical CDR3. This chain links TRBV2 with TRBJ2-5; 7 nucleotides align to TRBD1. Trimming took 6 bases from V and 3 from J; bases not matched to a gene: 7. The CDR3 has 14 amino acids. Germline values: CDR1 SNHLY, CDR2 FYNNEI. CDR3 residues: CASSDAGTEETQYF. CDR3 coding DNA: TGTGCCAGCAGCGACGCCGGGACAGAAGAGACCCAGTACTTC.

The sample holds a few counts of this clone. The chain's CDR3 is CANLDFGPTEDTQYF. The DNA for the CDR3 is TGTGCCAACCTAGACTTTGGCCCAACCGAAGATACGCAGTATTTT. The gene calls are TRBV28 and TRBJ2-3; the D is unclear. The ends were cut back, 10 bases at V and 5 bases at J, with 22 bases in the middle. Germline V gene sequence: CDR1 MDHEN, CDR2 SYDVKM. This CDR3 has 15 residues. The entire variable domain, with the rest obtained from reference TRBV28 and TRBJ2-3, is as follows: DVKVTQSSRYLVKRTGEKVFLECVQDMDHENMFWYRQDPGLGLRLIYFSYDVKMKEKGDIPEGYSVSREKKERFSLILESASTNQTSMYLCANLDFGPTEDTQYFGPGTRLTVL.